A single sample gave rise to the 16 T cell receptor beta chains below, sequenced in a study of cytomegalovirus exposure and HLA in healthy donors. Sequencing was performed with immunoSEQ multiplex PCR; in TCRdb, only in-frame clones are kept and a portion is missing. Found here are 150,000 to 180,000 clones, 86% of them singletons; the top ten hold around 22%. Source material: PBMCs. These receptors were collected from a man younger than 30 in good health and CMV-seropositive.

This sequence joins TRBV9 and TRBJ2-1, with 12 bases fitting TRBD1. The germline V gene has CDR1 SGDLS and CDR2 YYNGEE. The ends lost 0 bases at V and 4 bases at J; junction bases unmatched: 8. The CDR3 has 18 residues. Here the CDR3 reads CASSVDRGTGGGYNEQFF. In DNA, the CDR3 is TGTGCCAGCAGCGTAGACAGAGGGACAGGGGGCGGTTACAATGAGCAGTTCTTC. Combining the CDR3 with reference TRBV9 and TRBJ2-1 gives the whole variable domain DSGVTQTPKHLITATGQRVTLRCSPRSGDLSVYWYQQSLDQGLQFLIQYYNGEERAKGNILERFSAQQFPDLHSELNLSSLELGDSALYFCASSVDRGTGGGYNEQFFGPGTRLTVL.

V is TRBV4-2 and J is TRBJ1-1; TRBD1 agrees at 7 bases. J gave up 4 bases and V 2 bases, and 13 bases lay outside the gene matches. CDR1 is LGHNA and CDR2 is YNFKEQ in the germline V gene. The CDR3 covers 17 residues. CDR3 region: CASSQRYRGERGTEAFF. CDR3 coding DNA: TGTGCCAGCAGCCAACGCTACAGGGGTGAGAGGGGCACTGAAGCTTTCTTT.

The chain carries TRBV7-8 and TRBJ2-7; tentative D call: TRBD2 (6 bases). CDR1 and CDR2 (germline): SGHVS, FQNEAQ. V lost 5 bases and J lost 5, with 19 bases in between. The CDR3 covers 15 residues. The CDR3 sequence: CASSPGTASRDEQYF. CDR3 nucleotides: TGTGCCAGCAGCCCGGGGACTGCGTCCCGGGACGAGCAGTACTTC.

The genes are TRBV7-8 and TRBJ2-3, with 9 bases fitting TRBD1. The CDR3 consists of 16 residues. Per the germline V gene, CDR1 is SGHVS and CDR2 is FQNEAQ. V lost 2 bases to trimming and J lost 0 bases; unmatched junction nucleotides: 3. The CDR3 reads CASSLRGQGSTDTQYF. The CDR3 DNA reads TGTGCCAGCAGCTTAAGGGGACAGGGAAGCACAGATACGCAGTATTTT.

The genes are TRBV6-6 and TRBJ2-7, with TRBD2 matching 12 bases. CDR1 and CDR2 from the germline V gene are MNHNY and SVGAGI (reference sequence). The trim removed 0 bases at V and 2 bases at J, leaving 2 bases unmatched. This CDR3 has 16 residues. The CDR3 DNA reads as TGTGCCAGCAGTTACTCGGCTAGCGGGAGGGCCTACGAGCAGTACTTC. This codes for CASSYSASGRAYEQYF.

The chain employs TRBV29-1 and TRBJ2-1, with D perhaps TRBD2 (6 bases). V was cut by 6 bases and J by 6 bases, with 15 bases left in between. Germline V gene lookup returns CDR1 SQVTM and CDR2 ANQGSEA. The CDR3 is made up of 13 amino acids. The CDR3 nucleotides read TGCAGCGTCACTCCTAGCGCGGGCAATGAGCAGTTCTTC. The encoded protein is CSVTPSAGNEQFF.

This clone appeared a single time. This chain joins TRBV9 and TRBJ2-1; 9 nucleotides match TRBD2. After removal of 0 bases from V and 4 bases from J, the junction contained 5 bases not matched to a gene. This CDR3 comprises 16 residues. Germline V gene data show CDR1 as SGDLS and CDR2 as YYNGEE. CDR3 amino acids: CASSVAPTSGYNEQFF. CDR3 sequence (DNA): TGTGCCAGCAGCGTAGCCCCGACTAGCGGATACAATGAGCAGTTCTTC.

The chain's CDR3 is CASSLAGQGAGDTQYF. The CDR3, as DNA: TGTGCCAGCAGCTTAGCTGGCCAGGGGGCAGGGGATACGCAGTATTTT. The genes are TRBV13 and TRBJ2-3; 8 bases line up with TRBD1. Germline assignment: CDR1 PRHDT and CDR2 FYEKMQ (reference sequence). Unmatched junction bases numbered 9, after V lost 1 base and J lost 6 bases. CDR3 length equals 16 residues. Complete variable domain (other parts from reference TRBV13 and TRBJ2-3): AAGVIQSPRHLIKEKRETATLKCYPIPRHDTVYWYQQGPGQDPQFLISFYEKMQSDKGSIPDRFSAQQFSDYHSELNMSSLELGDSALYFCASSLAGQGAGDTQYFGPGTRLTVL.

The chain recombines TRBV6-5 with TRBJ1-1, with D possibly being TRBD1 (6 bases). This CDR3 has 15 amino acids. Trimming cost V 0 bases and J 0 bases, with 8 bases left between them. CDR1 is MNHEY, CDR2 SVGAGI, per germline. The CDR3 nucleotides read TGTGCCAGCAGTTACTCGTCAGGGGTGAACACTGAAGCTTTCTTT. Protein sequence: CASSYSSGVNTEAFF.

The chain joins TRBV27 to TRBJ2-7, with TRBD2 identical over 10 bases. V shed 9 bases, J shed 7 bases, and the junction held 9 bases outside the gene matches. Germline V lookup: CDR1 MNHEY, CDR2 SMNVEV (reference sequence). The length of the CDR3 is 13 residues. The CDR3 region has the DNA TGTGCCAGTGGGACTAGCGTGACTGGGGAGCAGTACTTC. This codes for CASGTSVTGEQYF.

V gene TRBV30 combines with J gene TRBJ2-3; 14 nucleotides agree with TRBD2. V lost 1 base and J lost 2; bases outside the gene matches: 8. CDR1 is GTSNPN, CDR2 SVGIG, per germline (reference sequence). The CDR3 spans 18 residues. CDR3 coding DNA: TGTGCCTGGAGTGCCGGCCGGACTAGCGGGAGGCCCACAGATACGCAGTATTTT. This encodes CAWSAGRTSGRPTDTQYF. The full variable domain, its missing parts supplied by reference TRBV30 and TRBJ2-3, is SQTIHQWPATLVQPVGSPLSLECTVEGTSNPNLYWYRQAAGRGLQLLFYSVGIGQISSEVPQNLSASRPQDRQFILSSKKLLLSDSGFYLCAWSAGRTSGRPTDTQYFGPGTRLTVL.

This clone was seen only once. The chain employs TRBV7-8 and TRBJ2-7; TRBD2 matches at 8 bases. Germline V lookup: CDR1 SGHVS, CDR2 FQNEAQ. The CDR3 has 15 residues. Trimming took 1 base from V and 3 from J; bases not matched to a gene: 5. The CDR3 DNA reads as TGTGCCAGCAGCTTAGAAGGGGCGGGGGGCTACGAGCAGTACTTC. This gives the protein CASSLEGAGGYEQYF. Full variable domain (rest looked up from reference TRBV7-8 and TRBJ2-7): GAGVSQSPRYKVAKRGQDVALRCDPISGHVSLFWYQQALGQGPEFLTYFQNEAQLDKSGLPSDRFFAERPEGSVSTLKIQRTQQEDSAVYLCASSLEGAGGYEQYFGPGTRLTVT.

The chain uses TRBV5-1 and TRBJ1-5; TRBD1 is a possible D gene (6 bases). V was shortened by 4 bases and J by 4 bases, with 15 bases between the two germline ends. Germline CDR1 is SGHRS and CDR2 is YFSETQ. This CDR3 comprises 15 residues. CDR3 protein: CASSVSGTRNQPQHF. CDR3 nucleotides: TGCGCCAGCAGCGTTTCCGGGACAAGGAATCAGCCCCAGCATTTT. Supplemented by reference TRBV5-1 and TRBJ1-5, the full variable domain reads KAGVTQTPRYLIKTRGQQVTLSCSPISGHRSVSWYQQTPGQGLQFLFEYFSETQRNKGNFPGRFSGRQFSNSRSEMNVSTLELGDSALYLCASSVSGTRNQPQHFGDGTRLSIL.

This chain links TRBV5-4 with TRBJ2-1; 12 positions match TRBD2. The V segment lost 0 bases and the J segment 4 bases; nucleotides outside the gene matches: 5. Per the germline V gene, CDR1 is SGHNT and CDR2 is YYREEE (reference sequence). The CDR3 contains 17 residues. The chain's CDR3 is CASSLGNLAGGYNEQFF. DNA for the CDR3: TGTGCCAGCAGCTTGGGGAACCTAGCGGGAGGGTACAATGAGCAGTTCTTC.

Concerning this clone itself: Other DNA sequences in this specimen translate into the identical CDR3. V is TRBV2 and J is TRBJ2-7; TRBD2 matches at 7 bases. Looked up from germline, CDR1 is SNHLY and CDR2 is FYNNEI. This CDR3 comprises 12 residues. With V trimmed by 6 bases and J by 6 bases, 5 bases remained unmatched. The CDR3 loop reads CASRERGAEQYF. CDR3 nucleotide sequence: TGTGCCAGCAGAGAGCGGGGCGCCGAGCAGTACTTC.

The chain recombines TRBV11-2 with TRBJ2-1, with TRBD2 as a possible D gene (6 bases). V was trimmed by 2 bases and J by 7 bases, leaving 18 bases between them. CDR3 length: 16 residues. Germline V gene sequence: CDR1 SGHAT, CDR2 FQNNGV. CDR3 sequence: CASSLPVTSRTNEQFF. The CDR3 DNA follows: TGTGCCAGCAGCTTACCGGTAACTAGCAGAACAAATGAGCAGTTCTTC.